The clone carrying this T cell receptor beta chain is a singleton in its sample. A much larger clone lies one base from this, so it may be a read error. TCRdb analysed the 5' RACE reads with MiXCR anew, one entry per CDR3 protein. Of 20,000 to 25,000 distinct CDR3 sequences in the sample, 30% were seen once. The receptor was derived from a female donor with breast cancer. The sequenced sample consisted of tumor-infiltrating naive CD4+ T cells sorted from the breast tumor. This sample's subset: naive CD4+ T cells, CD4+CD45RA+CD25-.

For the CDR3, the DNA is TGTGCCAGCAGTTACCCGGGGACAGCCCGCTTC. Protein: CASSYPGTARF. This sequence joins TRBV6-6 and TRBJ2-7, with TRBD1 matching over 7 bases. This CDR3 contains 11 residues. Germline CDR1 reads MNHNY; CDR2 reads SVGAGI (reference sequence).